A single sample gave rise to the 21 T cell receptor beta chains below, sequenced in a study of blood T cells in healthy people across ages. Then a second PCR, running about 7 to 11 cycles, was carried out with a sample-barcoded 5' primer and a J-beta primer mix. TCRdb re-called the 5' RACE reads with MiXCR, one entry per CDR3 protein. Of some 640,000 distinct CDR3 sequences in the sample, about 30% are singletons; the top ten hold approximately 15%. Sequenced: blood. The receptor set was obtained from a woman of 80 years or more in good health.

To note about this clonotype: No conserved phenylalanine or tryptophan ends this CDR3, so it is likely a read error. The chain combines TRBV5-1 with TRBJ2-5, with 12 bases that match TRBD2. Trimming at V came to 4 bases and at J to 5 bases, leaving 9 bases not matched to a gene. This CDR3 has 16 residues. The germline CDR1 and CDR2 sequences are SGHRS and YFSETQ. The CDR3 DNA sequence: TGCGCCAGCAGCCAAGGACTAGCGGGATACAAGGAGACCCAGTACTGC. Residues: CASSQGLAGYKETQYC.

This clonotype has a handful of counts. CDR3 DNA: TGTGCCAGCAGTGAATCTGGCAGCTTGTCTGGCTACACCTTC. It translates to CASSESGSLSGYTF. The chain couples TRBV6-1 to TRBJ1-2; D is uncertain. From germline, CDR1 is MNHNS and CDR2 SASEGT. CDR3 length: 14 residues. V was pared by 2 bases and J by 7 bases, with 14 bases between.

The chain carries TRBV28 and TRBJ1-2, with 9 bases lining up with TRBD1. This CDR3 region has 14 residues. The J segment lost 10 bases and the V segment lost 6 bases, leaving 12 bases of the junction unmatched. In germline, CDR1 is MDHEN, CDR2 SYDVKM. The CDR3 sequence: CASRSGTGPFDYTF. The CDR3 region has the DNA TGTGCCAGCAGATCCGGGACAGGGCCTTTTGACTACACCTTC.

This clonotype was detected a few times. The V call is TRBV5-1, the J call TRBJ1-2, with 10 nucleotides matching TRBD1. The CDR3 has 16 amino acids. Germline V lookup: CDR1 SGHRS, CDR2 YFSETQ. J lost 12 bases, V lost 1 base, and 15 bases had no gene match. In DNA, the CDR3 is TGCGCCAGCAGCTTGCCCGGGACAGGGGCACTCGGGGGCCACACCTTC. It is translated as CASSLPGTGALGGHTF.

In this sample, this clonotype turned up many times. This chain joins TRBV20-1 and TRBJ2-5, with 7 bases that match TRBD2. The CDR3 contains 12 residues. J lost 4 bases, V lost 6 bases, and 5 bases had no gene match. Looked up from germline, CDR1 is DFQATT and CDR2 is SNEGSKA (reference sequence). The CDR3 sequence is CSAFSGGETQYF. The CDR3 region has the DNA TGCAGTGCCTTCTCGGGGGGAGAGACCCAGTACTTC.

Note on this clonotype: A much larger clone sits a single nucleotide away, making a read error possible. V usage is TRBV7-3 and J usage is TRBJ1-2; possibly TRBD1 for D (5 bases). Germline-derived CDR1 and CDR2 are SGHTA and FQGTGA. The CDR3 runs 15 residues. The germline V and J ends were trimmed by 5 bases and 8 bases, with 21 bases remaining between them. The DNA of the CDR3 is TGTGCCAGCAGCCCAGATTCGGGGCATCGGGCCGGCTACACCTTC. This translates into CASSPDSGHRAGYTF.

The chain has TRBV7-9 and TRBJ1-2; 7 positions agree with TRBD1. The germline V gene has CDR1 SEHNR and CDR2 FQNEAQ (reference sequence). The CDR3 consists of 15 residues. V lost 0 bases, J lost 4 bases, and 5 bases stayed unmatched. The CDR3 DNA reads TGTGCCAGCAGCTTAGCAGAAGGGGGCGGCTATGGCTACACCTTC. Its translation is CASSLAEGGGYGYTF.

The chain combines TRBV30 with TRBJ1-2; D not resolved. Deletions cut 2 bases from V and 6 bases from J, with 19 bases between. Germline V gene lookup returns CDR1 GTSNPN and CDR2 SVGIG (reference sequence). This CDR3 is 15 amino acids long. This CDR3 reads CAWSRWAVGRDGYTF. The CDR3 DNA is TGTGCCTGGAGTAGGTGGGCGGTTGGAAGGGATGGCTACACCTTC.

This clonotype was detected ten times or more. A clone one base away is much larger, so this may be a read error. V and J are TRBV9 and TRBJ2-5; D gene uncertain. Trimming cost V 7 bases and J 11 bases, with 9 bases left between them. CDR1 is SGDLS and CDR2 is YYNGEE in the germline V gene. This CDR3 spans 9 amino acids. The CDR3 nucleotides read TGTGCCAGCGGGCCTGAGCAGTACTTC. This gives the protein CASGPEQYF.

This rearrangement joins TRBV30 to TRBJ2-3; 12 positions agree with TRBD2. The CDR3 is 16 amino acids. The V and J ends lost 0 bases and 6 bases, in that order; junction bases with no gene match: 7. Per germline, CDR1 GTSNPN and CDR2 SVGIG (reference sequence). CDR3 nucleotide sequence: TGTGCCTGGAGTGTACCACTAGCGGGGGGTGGGGATACGCAGTATTTT. Protein product: CAWSVPLAGGGDTQYF. Looking up the rest from reference TRBV30 and TRBJ2-3 gives the full variable domain: SQTIHQWPATLVQPVGSPLSLECTVEGTSNPNLYWYRQAAGRGLQLLFYSVGIGQISSEVPQNLSASRPQDRQFILSSKKLLLSDSGFYLCAWSVPLAGGGDTQYFGPGTRLTVL.

This clonotype has at least ten counts. The CDR3 nucleotides are TGCGCCAGCAGCTCCGGAGACATTCAGTACTTC. Encoded protein: CASSSGDIQYF. The chain links TRBV5-1 to TRBJ2-4; D gene uncertain. The CDR3 is made up of 11 amino acids. Germline assignment: CDR1 SGHRS and CDR2 YFSETQ. The V and J ends lost 3 bases and 8 bases respectively, with 6 bases between them. The variable domain in full, completed from reference TRBV5-1 and TRBJ2-4, reads KAGVTQTPRYLIKTRGQQVTLSCSPISGHRSVSWYQQTPGQGLQFLFEYFSETQRNKGNFPGRFSGRQFSNSRSEMNVSTLELGDSALYLCASSSGDIQYFGAGTRLSVL.

This chain uses TRBV5-1 with TRBJ1-4; perhaps TRBD1 as D (6 bases). Trimming took off 1 base at V and 7 bases at J, with 14 bases between the two ends. Germline-derived CDR1 and CDR2 are SGHRS and YFSETQ. The CDR3 length is 15 residues. The CDR3 reads CASSLSSQGSEKLFF. The CDR3, as DNA: TGCGCCAGCAGCTTGTCTAGCCAGGGGAGTGAAAAACTGTTTTTT.

This rearrangement joins TRBV3-1 to TRBJ1-1; D gene unclear. Germline values: CDR1 LGHDT, CDR2 YNNKEL (reference sequence). V was pared by 2 bases and J by 1 base, with 17 bases between. The CDR3 contains 17 residues. The CDR3 nucleotides are TGTGCCAGCAGCCAATGGGGAGGGAGTAGAGGGAACACTGAAGCTTTCTTT. Translation: CASSQWGGSRGNTEAFF.

This clonotype has ten or more counts. V usage is TRBV10-3 and J usage is TRBJ2-3; no definite D call. There are 16 residues in the CDR3. Germline CDR1 is ENHRY and CDR2 is SYGVKD. The ends were cut back, 4 bases at V and 4 bases at J, with 18 bases in the middle. The CDR3 is CAISVSGSRVADTQYF. The CDR3 DNA is TGTGCCATCAGTGTATCAGGATCTAGGGTCGCAGATACGCAGTATTTT.

This clonotype was observed at least ten times. The rearrangement uses TRBV7-9 and TRBJ1-2; no clear D. This CDR3 has 12 amino acids. The V end was cut by 5 bases, the J end by 5 bases, with 9 bases between. Germline lookup yields CDR1 SEHNR and CDR2 FQNEAQ (reference sequence). CDR3 in amino acids: CASSPFQYGYTF. Here the CDR3 DNA reads TGTGCCAGCAGCCCTTTTCAATATGGCTACACCTTC. The complete variable domain, with remaining parts taken from reference TRBV7-9 and TRBJ1-2, reads DTGVSQNPRHKITKRGQNVTFRCDPISEHNRLYWYRQTLGQGPEFLTYFQNEAQLEKSRLLSDRFSAERPKGSFSTLEIQRTEQGDSAMYLCASSPFQYGYTFGSGTRLTVV.

For this clonotype: A clone one base away is much larger, so this may be a read error. CDR3 nucleotides: TGTGCCAGCAGCTTAGACGGGGGACTAGCGGAAGAGACCCAGTACTTC. Protein: CASSLDGGLAEETQYF. This chain links TRBV11-1 with TRBJ2-5; TRBD2 aligns across 11 bases. Losses at the gene ends were 1 base for V and 3 bases for J; bases not matched to a gene: 4. The CDR3 runs 16 residues. The germline gives CDR1 SGHAT, CDR2 FQDESV (reference sequence).

This clonotype was picked up many times. The CDR3 nucleotides are TGCAGTGCAAAGCCTCCGGGGAACCAAGAGACCCAGTACTTC. Its protein product is CSAKPPGNQETQYF. The V call is TRBV20-1, the J call TRBJ2-5, with a tentative D call TRBD2 (5 bases). CDR1 is DFQATT, CDR2 SNEGSKA, per germline (reference sequence). The CDR3 is made up of 14 amino acids. Trimming pared 6 bases from V and 0 bases from J, leaving 14 bases between.

The V call is TRBV3-1, the J call TRBJ1-5; D not resolved. The CDR3 is made up of 15 amino acids. V was shortened by 0 bases and J by 5 bases, with 11 bases between the two germline ends. The germline V gene encodes CDR1 LGHDT and CDR2 YNNKEL (reference sequence). The CDR3 region is CASSQDSGWDQPQHF. CDR3 in DNA: TGTGCCAGCAGCCAAGATTCAGGATGGGATCAGCCCCAGCATTTT.

This clonotype was detected ten times or more. A much bigger clone sits one base away, suggesting this may be a read error. The chain couples TRBV7-2 to TRBJ2-1, with 9 nucleotides matching TRBD2. With the DNA end fitting TRBJ2-7 better, the J assignment may be wrong. Germline values: CDR1 SGHTA, CDR2 FQGNSA. The CDR3 runs to 17 residues. CDR3 in DNA: TGTGCCAGCAGCTTCATGGCGGGGGGGGGCCCCTACAATGAGCAGTACTTC. It translates to CASSFMAGGGPYNEQYF.

This clonotype was seen a single time. This chain's CDR3 is CASSIQGTGGELFF. CDR3 nucleotide sequence: TGTGCCAGCAGTATACAGGGCACGGGCGGGGAGCTGTTTTTT. V gene TRBV12-3 or TRBV12-4 combines with J gene TRBJ2-2; a possible D gene is TRBD1 (6 bases). V gave up 5 bases and J gave up 7 bases, with 14 bases separating them. The CDR3 extends over 14 amino acids.

The table lists this clonotype with a few counts. Possible read error: a much larger clone is one base away. The V call is TRBV12-3 or TRBV12-4, the J call TRBJ2-5; D remains ambiguous. The CDR3 contains 13 residues. Trimming left V 8 bases short and J 13 bases short, with 23 bases between. Here the CDR3 reads CASGPSGGYERYF. DNA of the CDR3: TGTGCCAGCGGTCCTTCAGGTGGCTACGAGCGGTACTTC.